The subject of this entry is one TCR beta chain. Its antigen is unknown. The data were taken from a study of shared clonotypes between healthy human individuals. TCRdb's table, derived via immunoSEQ multiplex PCR, lists solely in-frame clones and lacks some. The repertoire holds roughly 2.6 million clones, with roughly 92% as singletons. Study results and caveats: Clonotypes shared by all four sorted-subset donors had higher generation probabilities than non-shared clonotypes.

The V gene's germline CDR1 is SGHNT and CDR2 YENEEA. V lost 5 bases and J 8 bases, leaving 16 bases between the germline ends. The CDR3 covers 14 residues. The sample comprised naive CD4+ T cells sorted from blood. Subset specified: CD45RA+ positively selected. This receptor was obtained from a man younger than 30 in good health. V and J are TRBV11-3 and TRBJ2-1; D may correspond to TRBD1 or TRBD2 (5 bases each). In DNA, the CDR3 is TGTGCCAGCAGCCCCCGGGGCGGGTGGGATGAGCAGTTCTTC. It encodes CASSPRGGWDEQFF.